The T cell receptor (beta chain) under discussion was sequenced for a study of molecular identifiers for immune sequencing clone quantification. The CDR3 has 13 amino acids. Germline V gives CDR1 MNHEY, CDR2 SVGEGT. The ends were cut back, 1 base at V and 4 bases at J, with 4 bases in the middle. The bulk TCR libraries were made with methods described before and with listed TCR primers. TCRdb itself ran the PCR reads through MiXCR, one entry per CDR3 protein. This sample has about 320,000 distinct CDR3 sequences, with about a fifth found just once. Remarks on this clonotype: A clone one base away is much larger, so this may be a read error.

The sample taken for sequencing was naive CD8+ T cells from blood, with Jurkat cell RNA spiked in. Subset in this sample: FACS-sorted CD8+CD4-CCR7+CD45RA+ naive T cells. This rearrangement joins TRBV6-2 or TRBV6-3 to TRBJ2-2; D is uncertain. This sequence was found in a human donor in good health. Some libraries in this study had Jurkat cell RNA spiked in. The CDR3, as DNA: TGTGCCAGCAGTTACTGGACCACCGGGGAGCTGTTTTTT. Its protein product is CASSYWTTGELFF.